The clone carrying this T cell receptor beta chain was counted a single time. The germline gives CDR1 SEHNR, CDR2 FQNEAQ (reference sequence). Deletions cut 1 base from V and 4 bases from J, with 7 bases between. There are 13 residues in the CDR3. The data were produced by immunoSEQ multiplex PCR, yet TCRdb's version contains in-frame clones alone and is incomplete. This table has 250,000 to 300,000 clones, approximately 93% appearing once. The data originate from a study of blood T cell repertoires in COVID-19. J is TRBJ1-1 and V is TRBV7-9; D is ambiguous. Input material: peripheral blood. The receptor's source is a woman aged 30 to 39 with COVID-19, enrolled during active disease. Written as DNA, the CDR3 is TGTGCCAGCAGCTTAGATCACGGCACTGAAGCTTTCTTT. It codes for CASSLDHGTEAFF. Variable domain in full (rest from reference TRBV7-9 and TRBJ1-1): DTGVSQNPRHKITKRGQNVTFRCDPISEHNRLYWYRQTLGQGPEFLTYFQNEAQLEKSRLLSDRFSAERPKGSFSTLEIQRTEQGDSAMYLCASSLDHGTEAFFGQGTRLTVV.